This T cell receptor (beta chain) was sequenced during a study of human T cells and chemical hapten exposure. As for the study in general: Small discrepancies in pooled library volume mainly accounted for the varying TCR yields per sample.

This clonotype was found once. Its antigen is not identified. This sequence may be a read error, since a much larger clone differs from it by one base. Library preparation tagged each individual cDNA molecule with a unique molecular identifier. TCRdb analysed the RACE reads with MiXCR anew, one entry per CDR3 protein. The table records about 250,000 distinct CDR3 sequences, over 7.5% of them present only once. Time point of the sample: pre-sensitization, week 0. Sample treatment: therapeutic diphenylcyclopropenone sensitization with weekly scalp DPC. The authors' total RNA extraction used unfractionated whole blood. The germline gives CDR1 MDHEN, CDR2 SYDVKM. The CDR3 spans 11 residues. Trimming pared 3 bases from V and 7 bases from J, leaving 6 bases between. Whole-study findings and limits: High-frequency TCRs, those above 1 in 1000, stayed the same after DPC sensitization.

V gene TRBV28 combines with J gene TRBJ1-2; D is unclear. This clonotype was sampled from a man between 18 and 29 years old with alopecia areata. Some clones in this sample may be carry-over from other donors' samples. The material was whole blood, obtained in connection with sensitization to the hapten diphenylcyclopropenone (DPC). The CDR3 nucleotides read TGTGCCAGCAGTTTTCCGAGTGGCTACACCTTC. Its translation: CASSFPSGYTF.